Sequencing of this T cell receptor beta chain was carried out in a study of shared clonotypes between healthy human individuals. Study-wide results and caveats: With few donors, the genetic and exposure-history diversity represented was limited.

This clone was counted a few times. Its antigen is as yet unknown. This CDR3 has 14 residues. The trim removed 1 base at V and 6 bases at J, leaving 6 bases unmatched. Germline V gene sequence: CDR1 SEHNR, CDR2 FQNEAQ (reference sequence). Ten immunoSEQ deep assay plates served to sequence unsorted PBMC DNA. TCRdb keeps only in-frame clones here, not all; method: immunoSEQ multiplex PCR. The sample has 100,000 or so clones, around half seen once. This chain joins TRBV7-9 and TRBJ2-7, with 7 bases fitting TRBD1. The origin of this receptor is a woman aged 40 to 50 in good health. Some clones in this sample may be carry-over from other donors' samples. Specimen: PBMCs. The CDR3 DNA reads TGTGCCAGCAGCTTAGACAGGGGAGCCGGCGAGCAGTACTTC. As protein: CASSLDRGAGEQYF. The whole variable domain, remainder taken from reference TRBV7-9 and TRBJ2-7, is DTGVSQNPRHKITKRGQNVTFRCDPISEHNRLYWYRQTLGQGPEFLTYFQNEAQLEKSRLLSDRFSAERPKGSFSTLEIQRTEQGDSAMYLCASSLDRGAGEQYFGPGTRLTVT.